This T cell receptor beta chain was recovered during a study of cytomegalovirus exposure and HLA in healthy donors. Study-level results: Association of a missense DCLRE1C variant with TCR beta V- and J-gene trimming was reported in a later analysis. Among the most significant clusters, several appeared linked to common viral pathogens in a later analysis.

Donors likely had unrecorded immune exposures despite being nominally healthy when sampled. To note about this clone: Its antigen remains unknown.

PCR was performed using 60 Vbeta and 13 Jbeta primers. Libraries were prepared by immunoSEQ multiplex PCR; TCRdb keeps only in-frame clonotypes and omits some of them. The repertoire holds around 100,000 clones, with approximately 80% as singletons. This CDR3 is built from 14 residues. The ends were cut back, 5 bases at V and 3 bases at J, with 14 bases in the middle. Germline CDR1 is SGHTA and CDR2 is FQGNSA. Sequencing was carried out using PBMCs. The rearrangement joins TRBV7-2 to TRBJ2-7; perhaps TRBD1 as D (5 bases). The source is a woman aged 40-49 years in good health and CMV-seropositive. The CDR3 coding sequence is TGTGCCAGCAGCGAACGGACACCGGACTACGAGCAGTACTTC. It specifies CASSERTPDYEQYF.